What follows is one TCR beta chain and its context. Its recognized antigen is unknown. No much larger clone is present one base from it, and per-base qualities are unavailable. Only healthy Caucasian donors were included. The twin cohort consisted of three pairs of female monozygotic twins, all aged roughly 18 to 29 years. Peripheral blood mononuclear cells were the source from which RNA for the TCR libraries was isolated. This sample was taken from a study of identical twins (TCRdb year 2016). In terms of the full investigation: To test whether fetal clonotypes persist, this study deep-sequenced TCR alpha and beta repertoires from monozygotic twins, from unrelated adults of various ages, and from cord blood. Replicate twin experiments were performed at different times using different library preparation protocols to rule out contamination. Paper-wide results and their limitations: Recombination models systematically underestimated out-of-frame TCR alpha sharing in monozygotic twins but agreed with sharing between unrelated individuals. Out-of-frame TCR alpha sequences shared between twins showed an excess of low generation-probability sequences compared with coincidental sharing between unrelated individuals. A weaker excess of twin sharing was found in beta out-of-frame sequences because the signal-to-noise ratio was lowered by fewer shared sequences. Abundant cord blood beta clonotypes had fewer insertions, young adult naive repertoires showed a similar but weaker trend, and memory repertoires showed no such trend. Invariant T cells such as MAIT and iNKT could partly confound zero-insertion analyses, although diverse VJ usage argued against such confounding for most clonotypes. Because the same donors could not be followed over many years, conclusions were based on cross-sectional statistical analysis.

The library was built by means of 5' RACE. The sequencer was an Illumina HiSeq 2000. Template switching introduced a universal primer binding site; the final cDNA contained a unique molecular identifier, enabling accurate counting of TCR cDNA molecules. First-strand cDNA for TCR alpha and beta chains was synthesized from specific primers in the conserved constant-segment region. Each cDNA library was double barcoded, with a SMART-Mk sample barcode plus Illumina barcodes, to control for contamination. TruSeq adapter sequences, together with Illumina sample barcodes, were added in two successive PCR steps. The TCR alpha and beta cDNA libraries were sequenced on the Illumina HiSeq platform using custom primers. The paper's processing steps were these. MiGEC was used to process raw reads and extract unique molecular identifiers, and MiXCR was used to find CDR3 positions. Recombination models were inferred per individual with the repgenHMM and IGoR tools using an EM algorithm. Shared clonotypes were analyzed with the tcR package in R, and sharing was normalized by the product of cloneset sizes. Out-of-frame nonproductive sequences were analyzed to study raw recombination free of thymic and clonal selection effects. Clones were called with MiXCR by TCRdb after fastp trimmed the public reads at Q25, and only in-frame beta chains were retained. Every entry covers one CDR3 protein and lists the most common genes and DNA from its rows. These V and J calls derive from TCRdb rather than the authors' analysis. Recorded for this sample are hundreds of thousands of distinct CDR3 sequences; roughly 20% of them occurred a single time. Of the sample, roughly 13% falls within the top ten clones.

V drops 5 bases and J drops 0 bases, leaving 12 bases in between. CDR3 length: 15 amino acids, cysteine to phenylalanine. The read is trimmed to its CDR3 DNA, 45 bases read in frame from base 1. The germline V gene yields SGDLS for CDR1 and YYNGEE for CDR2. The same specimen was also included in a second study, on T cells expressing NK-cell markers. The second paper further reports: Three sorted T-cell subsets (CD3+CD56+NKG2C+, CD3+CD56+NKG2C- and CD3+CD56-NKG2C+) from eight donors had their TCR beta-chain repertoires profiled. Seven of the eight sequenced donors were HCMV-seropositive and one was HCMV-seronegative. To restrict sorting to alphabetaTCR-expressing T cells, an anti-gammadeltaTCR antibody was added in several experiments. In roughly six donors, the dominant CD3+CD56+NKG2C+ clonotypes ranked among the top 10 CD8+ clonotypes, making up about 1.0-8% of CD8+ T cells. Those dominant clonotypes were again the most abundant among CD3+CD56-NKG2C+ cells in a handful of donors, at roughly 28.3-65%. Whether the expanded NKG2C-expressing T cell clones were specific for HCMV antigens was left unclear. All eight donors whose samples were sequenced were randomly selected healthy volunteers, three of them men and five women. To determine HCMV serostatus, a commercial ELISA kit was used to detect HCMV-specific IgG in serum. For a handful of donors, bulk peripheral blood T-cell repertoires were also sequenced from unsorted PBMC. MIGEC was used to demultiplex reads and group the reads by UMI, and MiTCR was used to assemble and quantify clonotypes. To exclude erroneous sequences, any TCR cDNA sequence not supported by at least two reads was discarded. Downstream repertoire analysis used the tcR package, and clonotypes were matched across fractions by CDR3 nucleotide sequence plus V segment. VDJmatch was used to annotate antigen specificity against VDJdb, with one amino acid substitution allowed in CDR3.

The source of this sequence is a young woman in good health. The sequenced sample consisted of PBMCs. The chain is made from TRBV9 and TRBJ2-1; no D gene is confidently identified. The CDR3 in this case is CASREHADSYNEQFF. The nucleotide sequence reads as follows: TGTGCCAGCAGGGAACACGCGGACTCCTACAATGAGCAGTTCTTC.